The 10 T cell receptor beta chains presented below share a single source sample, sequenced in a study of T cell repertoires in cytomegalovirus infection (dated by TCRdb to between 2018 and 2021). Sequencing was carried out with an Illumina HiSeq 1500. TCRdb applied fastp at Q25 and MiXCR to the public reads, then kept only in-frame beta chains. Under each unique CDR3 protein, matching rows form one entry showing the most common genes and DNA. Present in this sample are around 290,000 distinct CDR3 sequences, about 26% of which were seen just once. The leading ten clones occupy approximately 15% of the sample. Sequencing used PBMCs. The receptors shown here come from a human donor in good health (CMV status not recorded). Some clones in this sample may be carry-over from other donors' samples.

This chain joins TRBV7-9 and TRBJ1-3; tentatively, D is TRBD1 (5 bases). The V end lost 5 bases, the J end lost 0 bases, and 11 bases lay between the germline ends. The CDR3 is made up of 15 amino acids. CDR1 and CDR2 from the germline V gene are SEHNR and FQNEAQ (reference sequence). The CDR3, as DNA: TGTGCCAGCAGCCTGGGGGGAACCTCTGGAAACACCATATATTTT. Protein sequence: CASSLGGTSGNTIYF. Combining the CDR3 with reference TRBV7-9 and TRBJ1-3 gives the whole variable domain DTGVSQNPRHKITKRGQNVTFRCDPISEHNRLYWYRQTLGQGPEFLTYFQNEAQLEKSRLLSDRFSAERPKGSFSTLEIQRTEQGDSAMYLCASSLGGTSGNTIYFGEGSWLTVV.

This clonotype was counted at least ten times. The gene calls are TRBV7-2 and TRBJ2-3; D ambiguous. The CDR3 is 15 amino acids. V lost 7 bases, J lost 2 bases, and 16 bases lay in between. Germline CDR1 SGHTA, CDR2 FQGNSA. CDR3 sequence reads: CASTTLGWDTDTQYF. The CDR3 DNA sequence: TGTGCCAGCACAACTTTGGGTTGGGACACAGATACGCAGTATTTT.

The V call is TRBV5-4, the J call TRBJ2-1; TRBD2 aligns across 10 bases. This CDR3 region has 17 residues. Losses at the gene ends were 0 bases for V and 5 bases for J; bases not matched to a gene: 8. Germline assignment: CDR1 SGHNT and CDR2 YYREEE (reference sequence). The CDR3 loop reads CASSLAVLAGENNEQFF. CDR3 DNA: TGTGCCAGCAGCTTGGCCGTCCTAGCGGGGGAGAACAATGAGCAGTTCTTC.

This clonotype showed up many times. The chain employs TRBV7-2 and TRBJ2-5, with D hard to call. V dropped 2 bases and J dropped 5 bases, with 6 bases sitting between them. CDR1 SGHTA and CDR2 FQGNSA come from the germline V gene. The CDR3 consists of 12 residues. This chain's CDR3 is CASSLQRETQYF. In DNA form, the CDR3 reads TGTGCCAGCAGCTTACAAAGGGAGACCCAGTACTTC.

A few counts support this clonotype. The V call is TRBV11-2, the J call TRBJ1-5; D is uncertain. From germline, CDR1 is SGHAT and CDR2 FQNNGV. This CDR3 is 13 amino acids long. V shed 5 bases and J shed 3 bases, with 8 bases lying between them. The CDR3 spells CASSEAINQPQHF. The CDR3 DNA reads TGTGCCAGCAGCGAGGCGATCAATCAGCCCCAGCATTTT. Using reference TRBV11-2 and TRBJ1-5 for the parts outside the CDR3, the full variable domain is EAGVAQSPRYKIIEKRQSVAFWCNPISGHATLYWYQQILGQGPKLLIQFQNNGVVDDSQLPKDRFSAERLKGVDSTLKIQPAKLEDSAVYLCASSEAINQPQHFGDGTRLSIL.

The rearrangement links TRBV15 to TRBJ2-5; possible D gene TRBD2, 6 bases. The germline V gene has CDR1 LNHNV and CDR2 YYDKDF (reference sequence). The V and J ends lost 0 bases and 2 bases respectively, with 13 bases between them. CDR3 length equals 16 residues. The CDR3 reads CATSRDSGSRQETQYF. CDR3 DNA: TGTGCCACCAGCAGAGATTCCGGGAGTAGACAAGAGACCCAGTACTTC.

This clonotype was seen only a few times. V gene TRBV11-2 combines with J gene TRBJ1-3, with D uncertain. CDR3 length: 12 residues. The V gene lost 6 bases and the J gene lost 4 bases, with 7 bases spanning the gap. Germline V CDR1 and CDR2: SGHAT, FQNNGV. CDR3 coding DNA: TGTGCCAGCAGACGAGAAGGAAACACCATATATTTT. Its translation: CASRREGNTIYF.

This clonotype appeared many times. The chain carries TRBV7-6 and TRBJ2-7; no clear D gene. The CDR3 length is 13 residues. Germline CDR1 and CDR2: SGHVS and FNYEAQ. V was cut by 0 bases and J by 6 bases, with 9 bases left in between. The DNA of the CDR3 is TGTGCCAGCAGCTTAGCGGGCGCAACCGAGCAGTACTTC. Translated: CASSLAGATEQYF.

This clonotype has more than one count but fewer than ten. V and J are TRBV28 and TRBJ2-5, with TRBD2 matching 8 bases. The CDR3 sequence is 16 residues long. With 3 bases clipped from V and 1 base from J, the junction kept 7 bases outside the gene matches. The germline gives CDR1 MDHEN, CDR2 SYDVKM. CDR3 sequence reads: CASSFWSGGFQETQYF. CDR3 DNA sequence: TGTGCCAGCAGTTTTTGGTCGGGGGGGTTCCAAGAGACCCAGTACTTC. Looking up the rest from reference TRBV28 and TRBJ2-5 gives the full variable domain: DVKVTQSSRYLVKRTGEKVFLECVQDMDHENMFWYRQDPGLGLRLIYFSYDVKMKEKGDIPEGYSVSREKKERFSLILESASTNQTSMYLCASSFWSGGFQETQYFGPGTRLLVL.

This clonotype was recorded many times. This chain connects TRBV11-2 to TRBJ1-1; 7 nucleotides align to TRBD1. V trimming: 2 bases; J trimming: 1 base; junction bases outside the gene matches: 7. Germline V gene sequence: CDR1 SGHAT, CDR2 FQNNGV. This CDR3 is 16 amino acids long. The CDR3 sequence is CASSLIRQGGNTEAFF. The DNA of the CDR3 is TGTGCCAGCAGCTTAATACGACAGGGAGGGAACACTGAAGCTTTCTTT.